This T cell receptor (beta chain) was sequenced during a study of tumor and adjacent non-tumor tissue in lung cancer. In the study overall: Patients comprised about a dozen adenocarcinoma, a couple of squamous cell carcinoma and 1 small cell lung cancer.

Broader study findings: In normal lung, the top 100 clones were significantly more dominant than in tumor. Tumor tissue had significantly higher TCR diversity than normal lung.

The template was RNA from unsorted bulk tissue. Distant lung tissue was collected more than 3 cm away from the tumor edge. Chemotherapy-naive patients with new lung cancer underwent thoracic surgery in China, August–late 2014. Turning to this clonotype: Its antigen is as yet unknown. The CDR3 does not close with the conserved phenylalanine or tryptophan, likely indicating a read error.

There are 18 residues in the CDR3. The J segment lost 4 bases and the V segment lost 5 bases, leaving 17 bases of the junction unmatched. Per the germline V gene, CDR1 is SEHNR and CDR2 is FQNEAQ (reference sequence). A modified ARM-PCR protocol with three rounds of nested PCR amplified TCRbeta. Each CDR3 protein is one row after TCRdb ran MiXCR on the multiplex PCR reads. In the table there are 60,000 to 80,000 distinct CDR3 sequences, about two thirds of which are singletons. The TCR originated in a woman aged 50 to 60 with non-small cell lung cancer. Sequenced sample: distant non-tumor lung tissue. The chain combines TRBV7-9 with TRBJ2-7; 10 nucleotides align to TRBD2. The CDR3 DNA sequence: TGTGCCAGCAGCCACGTGGGTTACCGGACTAGCGGCAATTACGAGCAGTACTTA. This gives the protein CASSHVGYRTSGNYEQYL.